This T cell receptor beta chain was identified during a study of cytomegalovirus exposure and HLA in healthy donors. In the PCR, 60 Vbeta and 13 Jbeta primers were used. TCRdb keeps only in-frame clones here, not all; method: immunoSEQ multiplex PCR. This table has roughly 100,000 clones, 75% to 85% appearing once. Trimming pared 7 bases from V and 0 bases from J, leaving 9 bases between. This CDR3 is 13 amino acids long. Germline-derived CDR1 and CDR2 are MNHEY and SVGAGI. The receptor's source is a woman aged 40 to 50 in good health and CMV-seronegative. This rearrangement joins TRBV6-5 to TRBJ1-2; weak D call: TRBD1 (5 bases). The sample consisted of PBMCs. The CDR3 DNA reads as TGTGCCAGCACAGGGATCGCTAACTATGGCTACACCTTC. This encodes CASTGIANYGYTF.